Below, 20 T cell receptor beta chains from the same sample are listed, as sequenced in a study of cytomegalovirus exposure and HLA in healthy donors. With 60 Vbeta and 13 Jbeta primers, the PCR was carried out. Libraries were prepared by immunoSEQ multiplex PCR; TCRdb keeps only in-frame clonotypes and omits some of them. The sample has some 200,000 clones, approximately 79% seen once. The sample consisted of PBMCs. These receptors all come from a girl aged 5-17 years in good health and CMV-seropositive.

The rearrangement uses TRBV4-3 and TRBJ2-7, with D tentatively TRBD1 (6 bases). Trimming left V 0 bases short and J 3 bases short, with 9 bases between. Germline CDR1 LGHNA, CDR2 YSLEER. This CDR3 is 14 amino acids long. CDR3 nucleotides: TGCGCCAGCAGCCAAGACAGGGGACGCTACGAGCAGTACTTC. Protein: CASSQDRGRYEQYF.

The chain uses TRBV2 and TRBJ2-7; TRBD2 agrees at 8 bases. With 11 bases clipped from V and 1 base from J, the junction kept 13 bases outside the gene matches. This CDR3 region has 15 residues. Germline-derived CDR1 and CDR2 are SNHLY and FYNNEI. The CDR3 sequence is CALSGKERGSYEQYF. The CDR3 bases are TGTGCCCTATCAGGGAAGGAGCGGGGGTCCTACGAGCAGTACTTC. The variable domain in full, with the rest retrieved from reference TRBV2 and TRBJ2-7, is EPEVTQTPSHQVTQMGQEVILRCVPISNHLYFYWYRQILGQKVEFLVSFYNNEISEKSEIFDDQFSVERPDGSNFTLKIRSTKLEDSAMYFCALSGKERGSYEQYFGPGTRLTVT.

The chain carries TRBV7-8 and TRBJ2-5, with TRBD1 identical over 7 bases. The DNA end is a closer match to TRBJ2-7, so the J assignment may be wrong. Germline V gene lookup returns CDR1 SGHVS and CDR2 FQNEAQ. The CDR3 spans 17 residues. The CDR3 is CASSIRNEGQSSYEQYF. The DNA for the CDR3 is TGTGCCAGCAGCATCCGAAACGAGGGACAGTCCTCCTACGAGCAGTACTTC.

The J gene is TRBJ1-2, the V gene TRBV18; D not certain. This CDR3 spans 13 amino acids. V was shortened by 4 bases and J by 6 bases, with 12 bases between the two germline ends. Germline V gene sequence: CDR1 KGHSH, CDR2 LQKENI. The CDR3 sequence: CASSLSRSDGYTF. CDR3 nucleotide sequence: TGTGCCAGCTCACTGTCCAGGTCCGATGGCTACACCTTC. The full variable domain, in which reference TRBV18 and TRBJ1-2 provide the parts outside the CDR3, is NAGVMQNPRHLVRRRGQEARLRCSPMKGHSHVYWYRQLPEEGLKFMVYLQKENIIDESGMPKERFSAEFPKEGPSILRIQQVVRGDSAAYFCASSLSRSDGYTFGSGTRLTVV.

The CDR3 sequence is CASSQGLIRGSSYEQYF. The DNA of the CDR3 is TGCGCCAGCAGCCAGGGACTCATCAGGGGGTCCTCCTACGAGCAGTACTTC. The chain recombines TRBV4-1 with TRBJ2-7, with D perhaps TRBD1 (7 bases). The ends were cut back, 3 bases at V and 0 bases at J, with 18 bases in the middle. The germline CDR1 and CDR2 sequences are MGHRA and YSYEKL. The CDR3 has 17 residues.

This clone was picked up a small number of times. The rearrangement links TRBV6-5 to TRBJ2-2, with 7 bases fitting TRBD2. With 6 bases clipped from V and 4 bases from J, the junction kept 8 bases outside the gene matches. The CDR3 is 15 amino acids. Germline V lookup: CDR1 MNHEY, CDR2 SVGAGI. CDR3 amino acids: CASSPPGGSTGELFF. CDR3 DNA: TGTGCCAGCAGCCCCCCGGGGGGATCCACCGGGGAGCTGTTTTTT.

This chain uses TRBV11-2 with TRBJ1-1; D unclear. Trimming shortened V by 5 bases and J by 0 bases, and 19 bases separated the two germline ends. The CDR3 consists of 17 residues. Per the germline V gene, CDR1 is SGHAT and CDR2 is FQNNGV. The CDR3 sequence: CASSPPRGRPMNTEAFF. Written as DNA, the CDR3 is TGTGCCAGCAGCCCGCCCAGAGGGAGGCCCATGAACACTGAAGCTTTCTTT. Complete variable domain (other parts from reference TRBV11-2 and TRBJ1-1): EAGVAQSPRYKIIEKRQSVAFWCNPISGHATLYWYQQILGQGPKLLIQFQNNGVVDDSQLPKDRFSAERLKGVDSTLKIQPAKLEDSAVYLCASSPPRGRPMNTEAFFGQGTRLTVV.

V usage is TRBV19 and J usage is TRBJ1-1; D is unclear. Germline CDR1 LNHDA, CDR2 SQIVND (reference sequence). This CDR3 comprises 11 residues. V lost 5 bases and J 2 bases, leaving 3 bases between the germline ends. The CDR3 spells CASSPNTEAFF. DNA of the CDR3: TGTGCCAGTAGTCCTAACACTGAAGCTTTCTTT. Together with reference TRBV19 and TRBJ1-1, the CDR3 gives the full variable domain: DGGITQSPKYLFRKEGQNVTLSCEQNLNHDAMYWYRQDPGQGLRLIYYSQIVNDFQKGDIAEGYSVSREKKESFPLTVTSAQKNPTAFYLCASSPNTEAFFGQGTRLTVV.

The chain joins TRBV18 to TRBJ1-5, with 7 bases that match TRBD1. The germline V gene encodes CDR1 KGHSH and CDR2 LQKENI. The trim removed 6 bases at V and 6 bases at J, leaving 8 bases unmatched. The CDR3 has 14 amino acids. As DNA, the CDR3 is TGTGCCAGCTCTCCAACAGGGGAGGCTCAGCCCCAGCATTTT. Protein sequence: CASSPTGEAQPQHF.

The gene calls are TRBV11-2 and TRBJ2-1, with 9 bases that match TRBD2. Germline CDR1 reads SGHAT; CDR2 reads FQNNGV. V lost 5 bases, J lost 2 bases, and 7 bases stayed unmatched. This CDR3 region has 16 residues. This chain's CDR3 is CASSAPGTSPYNEQFF. CDR3 in DNA: TGTGCCAGCAGCGCCCCCGGGACTAGCCCCTACAATGAGCAGTTCTTC.

V gene TRBV5-4 combines with J gene TRBJ2-1, with TRBD2 matching 11 bases. Looked up from germline, CDR1 is SGHNT and CDR2 is YYREEE (reference sequence). There are 16 residues in the CDR3. J lost 3 bases, V lost 3 bases, and 5 bases had no gene match. In nucleotides, the CDR3 is TGTGCCAGCAGCTCCGGGGGACTAGCGGTCTACAATGAGCAGTTCTTC. Residues: CASSSGGLAVYNEQFF.

CDR3 nucleotides: TGCGCCAGCAGCACCCGGGACAGGGGCACCAATGAGCAGTTCTTC. It encodes CASSTRDRGTNEQFF. This chain links TRBV5-1 with TRBJ2-1; 10 bases fit TRBD1. The germline CDR1 and CDR2 sequences are SGHRS and YFSETQ. The CDR3 contains 15 residues. V trimming: 4 bases; J trimming: 6 bases; junction bases outside the gene matches: 7.

The chain has TRBV29-1 and TRBJ2-3; TRBD2 matches at 8 bases. CDR3 length: 16 amino acids. Germline loops: CDR1 SQVTM, CDR2 ANQGSEA. Trimming took 6 bases from V and 2 from J; bases not matched to a gene: 13. The CDR3 nucleotides are TGCAGCGTGCGCCCTAGGAGCGGGGGACTCACAGATACGCAGTATTTT. This encodes CSVRPRSGGLTDTQYF.

The CDR3 protein is CASSATGAYEQYF. CDR3 nucleotides: TGTGCCAGCAGCGCGACAGGGGCCTACGAGCAGTACTTC. The genes are TRBV5-4 and TRBJ2-7, with 8 bases matching TRBD1. CDR1 and CDR2 from the germline V gene are SGHNT and YYREEE (reference sequence). The CDR3 has 13 residues. J lost 2 bases, V lost 4 bases, and 2 bases had no gene match.

V gene TRBV11-2 combines with J gene TRBJ2-1, with D unclear. The CDR3 is 15 residues long. The V and J ends lost 0 bases and 3 bases respectively, with 9 bases between them. Germline CDR1 is SGHAT and CDR2 is FQNNGV. The CDR3 bases are TGTGCCAGCAGCTTAGATTCTGGCAGCTACAATGAGCAGTTCTTC. The encoded protein is CASSLDSGSYNEQFF.

The V gene is TRBV29-1, the J gene TRBJ1-4, with D unresolved. The CDR3 length is 13 residues. The germline V gene encodes CDR1 SQVTM and CDR2 ANQGSEA. Trimming shortened V by 6 bases and J by 1 base, and 9 bases separated the two germline ends. The chain's CDR3 is CSVRLITNEKLFF. The CDR3 DNA reads as TGCAGCGTCCGACTGATAACTAATGAAAAACTGTTTTTT.

The J gene is TRBJ2-7, the V gene TRBV7-9; the match to TRBD1 covers 9 bases. CDR3 length equals 15 residues. J gave up 5 bases and V 5 bases, and 10 bases lay outside the gene matches. Per germline, CDR1 SEHNR and CDR2 FQNEAQ (reference sequence). The DNA for the CDR3 is TGTGCCAGCAGCATAAGGACAGGGGACTTGAACGAGCAGTACTTC. It encodes CASSIRTGDLNEQYF.

The table lists this clone with a few counts. The genes are TRBV30 and TRBJ1-6; unclear D gene. Between the trimmed V and J ends, which lost 4 bases and 6 bases, there was a span of 13 bases. CDR1 and CDR2 from the germline V gene are GTSNPN and SVGIG (reference sequence). The CDR3 contains 14 residues. The CDR3: CAWNPGEGNSPLHF. The CDR3 region has the DNA TGTGCCTGGAATCCCGGGGAGGGTAATTCACCCCTCCACTTT.

A word on this clone: One end of the junction is discordant with germline, which a read error may explain. Other DNA sequences in this specimen translate into the identical CDR3. The chain employs TRBV15 and TRBJ2-5, with D unclear. From germline, CDR1 is LNHNV and CDR2 YYDKDF (reference sequence). The CDR3 is 12 residues long. The CDR3 spells CATSTLEETQYF. For the CDR3, the DNA is TGCGCCACCAGCACCCTTGAAGAGACCCAGTACTTC.

V and J are TRBV5-4 and TRBJ2-5; the match to TRBD1 covers 7 bases. CDR1 is SGHNT and CDR2 is YYREEE in the germline V gene (reference sequence). V lost 4 bases and J lost 5; bases outside the gene matches: 14. The length of the CDR3 is 16 residues. For the CDR3, the DNA is TGTGCCAGCAGCCCCAGGGACAGAGGGGTGTCGGAGACCCAGTACTTC. Translating gives CASSPRDRGVSETQYF.